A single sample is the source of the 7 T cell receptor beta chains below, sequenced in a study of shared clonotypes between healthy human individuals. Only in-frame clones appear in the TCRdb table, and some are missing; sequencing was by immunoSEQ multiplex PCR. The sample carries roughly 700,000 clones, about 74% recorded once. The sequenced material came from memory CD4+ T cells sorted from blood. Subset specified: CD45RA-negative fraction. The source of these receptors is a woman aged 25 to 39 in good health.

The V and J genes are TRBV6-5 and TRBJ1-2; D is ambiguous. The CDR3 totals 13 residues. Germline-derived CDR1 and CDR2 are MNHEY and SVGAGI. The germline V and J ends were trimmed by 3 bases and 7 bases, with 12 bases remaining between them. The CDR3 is CASSYYGGRGYTF. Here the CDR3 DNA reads TGTGCCAGCAGTTATTACGGAGGGCGTGGCTACACCTTC.

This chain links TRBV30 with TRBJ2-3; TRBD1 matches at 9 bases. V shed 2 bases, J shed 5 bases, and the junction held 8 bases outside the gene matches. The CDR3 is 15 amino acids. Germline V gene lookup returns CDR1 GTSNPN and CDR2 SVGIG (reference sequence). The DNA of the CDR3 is TGTGCCTGGAGTTCACAGGGGGCGCTGAGAGATACGCAGTATTTT. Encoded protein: CAWSSQGALRDTQYF. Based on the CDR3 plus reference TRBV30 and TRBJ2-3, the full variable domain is SQTIHQWPATLVQPVGSPLSLECTVEGTSNPNLYWYRQAAGRGLQLLFYSVGIGQISSEVPQNLSASRPQDRQFILSSKKLLLSDSGFYLCAWSSQGALRDTQYFGPGTRLTVL.

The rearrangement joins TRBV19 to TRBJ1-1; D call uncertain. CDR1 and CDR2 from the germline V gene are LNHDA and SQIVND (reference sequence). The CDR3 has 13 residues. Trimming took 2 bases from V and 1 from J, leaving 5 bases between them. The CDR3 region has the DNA TGTGCCAGTAGTATATTGTGGAACACTGAAGCTTTCTTT. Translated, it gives CASSILWNTEAFF.

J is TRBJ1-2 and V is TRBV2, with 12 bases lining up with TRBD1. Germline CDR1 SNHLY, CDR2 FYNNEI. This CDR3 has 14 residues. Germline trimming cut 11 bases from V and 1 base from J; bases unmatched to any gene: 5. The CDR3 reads CAGGDRGLNYGYTF. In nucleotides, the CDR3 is TGTGCCGGAGGGGACAGGGGGCTTAACTATGGCTACACCTTC.

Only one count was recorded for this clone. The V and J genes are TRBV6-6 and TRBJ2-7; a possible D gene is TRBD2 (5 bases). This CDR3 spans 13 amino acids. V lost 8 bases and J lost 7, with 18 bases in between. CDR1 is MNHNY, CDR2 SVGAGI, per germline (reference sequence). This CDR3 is CASRGIGEREQYF. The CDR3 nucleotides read TGTGCCAGCCGGGGAATCGGGGAGCGAGAGCAGTACTTC.

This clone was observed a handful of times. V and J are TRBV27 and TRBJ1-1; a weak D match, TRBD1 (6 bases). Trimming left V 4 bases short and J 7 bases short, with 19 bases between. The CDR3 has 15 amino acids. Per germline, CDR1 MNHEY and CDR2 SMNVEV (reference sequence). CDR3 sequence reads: CASSSPEGGRIEAFF. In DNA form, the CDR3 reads TGTGCCAGCAGTTCCCCCGAGGGGGGCAGGATTGAAGCTTTCTTT.

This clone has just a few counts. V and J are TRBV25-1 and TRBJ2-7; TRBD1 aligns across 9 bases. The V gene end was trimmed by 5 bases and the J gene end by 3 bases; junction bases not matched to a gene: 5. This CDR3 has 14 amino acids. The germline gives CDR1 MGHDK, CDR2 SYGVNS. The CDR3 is CASSTQGQGYEQYF. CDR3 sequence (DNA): TGTGCCAGCAGTACCCAGGGACAGGGCTACGAGCAGTACTTC.